These 32 T cell receptor beta chains share one sample of origin, sequenced in a study of T-cell memory formation after mild COVID-19. One entry per CDR3 protein, called by TCRdb with MiXCR from the 5' RACE reads. Found here are about 110,000 distinct CDR3 sequences, 9.5% to 15% of them singletons; the top ten hold approximately 30%. The sample taken for sequencing was PBMCs or a T cell subset sorted from them (not recorded which). These receptor sequences come from an adult woman who had mild COVID-19 (a few samples of this study predate the infection). Cell type and time point are not known.

The sample holds many counts of this clonotype. The J gene is TRBJ2-3, the V gene TRBV7-6, with TRBD2 matching over 8 bases. The germline gives CDR1 SGHVS, CDR2 FNYEAQ. The CDR3 sequence is 16 residues long. The V gene end was trimmed by 5 bases and the J gene end by 7 bases; junction bases not matched to a gene: 14. In DNA, the CDR3 is TGTGCCAGCAGCCCCAAGCATCGCGGGGGGCCCCATACGCAGTATTTT. This translates into CASSPKHRGGPHTQYF. Looking up the rest from reference TRBV7-6 and TRBJ2-3 gives the full variable domain: GAGVSQSPRYKVTKRGQDVALRCDPISGHVSLYWYRQALGQGPEFLTYFNYEAQQDKSGLPNDRFSAERPEGSISTLTIQRTEQRDSAMYRCASSPKHRGGPHTQYFGPGTRLTVL.

This clonotype has only a few counts. The genes are TRBV4-3 and TRBJ2-5; perhaps TRBD1 as D (6 bases). The CDR3 sequence is 14 residues long. The germline CDR1 and CDR2 sequences are LGHNA and YSLEER. The V and J ends lost 5 bases and 9 bases respectively, with 19 bases between them. The CDR3 coding sequence is TGCGCCAGCAGCGAATCGACAGGCCCCTTGGCCCAGTACTTC. Protein product: CASSESTGPLAQYF.

This clonotype was picked up a small number of times. The rearrangement links TRBV7-6 to TRBJ2-5, with TRBD2 as a possible D gene (5 bases). The CDR3 runs to 13 residues. Germline V CDR1 and CDR2: SGHVS, FNYEAQ. V lost 5 bases and J 5 bases, leaving 12 bases between the germline ends. Here the CDR3 reads CASSPRGWETQYF. CDR3 in DNA: TGTGCCAGCAGCCCAAGAGGGTGGGAGACCCAGTACTTC.

This clonotype was counted a few times. The V and J genes are TRBV4-1 and TRBJ1-1; D is perhaps TRBD1 (5 bases). V shed 9 bases and J shed 4 bases, with 21 bases lying between them. Germline-derived CDR1 and CDR2 are MGHRA and YSYEKL. This CDR3 has 15 residues. CDR3 loop: CASTWALRGVTEAFF. As DNA, the CDR3 is TGCGCCAGTACCTGGGCCCTCCGAGGGGTCACTGAAGCTTTCTTT.

This clonotype was recorded at least ten times. The chain joins TRBV4-1 to TRBJ2-5; D gene unclear. The germline V gene encodes CDR1 MGHRA and CDR2 YSYEKL. The CDR3 is made up of 15 amino acids. The germline V and J ends were trimmed by 1 base and 5 bases, with 14 bases remaining between them. Here the CDR3 DNA reads TGCGCCAGCAGCCAAGTAACAGAACGTGGCGAGACCCAGTACTTC. Translated: CASSQVTERGETQYF.

The chain joins TRBV5-1 to TRBJ2-3; D remains ambiguous. The CDR3 length is 14 residues. V was cut by 4 bases and J by 0 bases, with 9 bases left in between. The V gene's germline CDR1 is SGHRS and CDR2 YFSETQ. The CDR3 nucleotides are TGCGCCAGCAGCCCTGCTAGGAGCACAGATACGCAGTATTTT. It codes for CASSPARSTDTQYF. Full variable domain (missing parts from reference TRBV5-1 and TRBJ2-3): KAGVTQTPRYLIKTRGQQVTLSCSPISGHRSVSWYQQTPGQGLQFLFEYFSETQRNKGNFPGRFSGRQFSNSRSEMNVSTLELGDSALYLCASSPARSTDTQYFGPGTRLTVL.

This clonotype was seen a few times. This CDR3 is CASSEASVAGPGELFF. Here the CDR3 DNA reads TGTGCCAGCAGTGAAGCGTCAGTAGCGGGACCCGGGGAGCTGTTTTTT. This chain links TRBV6-1 with TRBJ2-2; 8 bases line up with TRBD2. The CDR3 has 16 residues. The junction had 6 bases not matched to a gene; V was cut back by 0 bases and J by 6 bases. From germline, CDR1 is MNHNS and CDR2 SASEGT.

This clonotype was recorded many times. V and J are TRBV4-3 and TRBJ2-1, with 12 bases lining up with TRBD2. Germline values: CDR1 LGHNA, CDR2 YSLEER. The J segment lost 3 bases and the V segment lost 2 bases, leaving 2 bases of the junction unmatched. CDR3 length: 16 amino acids. As DNA, the CDR3 is TGCGCCAGCAGCCAACAGACTAGCGGGAGCTACAATGAGCAGTTCTTC. Translating gives CASSQQTSGSYNEQFF.

The chain employs TRBV19 and TRBJ2-7, with 8 bases fitting TRBD2. This CDR3 is built from 16 residues. J lost 0 bases, V lost 10 bases, and 14 bases had no gene match. The germline V gene has CDR1 LNHDA and CDR2 SQIVND (reference sequence). This chain's CDR3 is CATTQGAGGFSYEQYF. The CDR3 coding sequence is TGTGCCACCACGCAAGGCGCGGGAGGATTCTCCTACGAGCAGTACTTC.

CDR3 in amino acids: CASSFLGGNEQFF. DNA for the CDR3: TGTGCCAGCAGTTTCCTCGGGGGCAATGAGCAGTTCTTC. The chain joins TRBV27 to TRBJ2-1; a possible D gene is TRBD2 (6 bases). The V gene lost 3 bases and the J gene lost 6 bases, with 9 bases spanning the gap. The length of the CDR3 is 13 residues. Germline values: CDR1 MNHEY, CDR2 SMNVEV (reference sequence).

CDR3 amino acids: CASSFAGGGFNEQFF. The DNA for the CDR3 is TGTGCCAGCAGCTTTGCGGGGGGCGGATTCAATGAGCAGTTCTTC. The chain uses TRBV7-6 and TRBJ2-1; TRBD2 aligns across 8 bases. The CDR3 contains 15 residues. V shed 3 bases and J 6 bases; nucleotides not matched to a gene: 7. Germline V gene lookup returns CDR1 SGHVS and CDR2 FNYEAQ.

This clonotype was observed a handful of times. The V call is TRBV4-3, the J call TRBJ2-1, with D possibly being TRBD2 (6 bases). Between the trimmed V and J ends, which lost 0 bases and 6 bases, there was a span of 21 bases. Looked up from germline, CDR1 is LGHNA and CDR2 is YSLEER. CDR3 size: 18 residues. The CDR3 coding sequence is TGCGCCAGCAGCCAAGATTCGTGGCGGGGACCGGATGCCAATGAGCAGTTCTTC. Its translation: CASSQDSWRGPDANEQFF.

This clonotype was observed many times. This rearrangement joins TRBV29-1 to TRBJ2-4; 8 bases align to TRBD2. This CDR3 region has 13 residues. The V and J ends lost 3 bases and 7 bases, in that order; junction bases with no gene match: 5. Germline CDR1 is SQVTM and CDR2 is ANQGSEA. The CDR3 coding sequence is TGCAGCGTTGAGGAGCGGGAGCCGAACATTCAGTACTTC. Amino acids: CSVEEREPNIQYF.

This clonotype came up a few times. V usage is TRBV12-3 or TRBV12-4 and J usage is TRBJ1-2; D is ambiguous. The V and J ends lost 6 bases and 4 bases respectively, with 18 bases between them. The CDR3 is 15 residues long. The CDR3 spells CASSPGIVWLYGYTF. Written as DNA, the CDR3 is TGTGCCAGCAGCCCGGGCATCGTCTGGCTCTATGGCTACACCTTC.

This clonotype was counted between two and nine times. The V and J genes are TRBV13 and TRBJ1-1; no reliable D call. Germline V gene sequence: CDR1 PRHDT, CDR2 FYEKMQ (reference sequence). Trimming took 3 bases from V and 0 from J, leaving 14 bases between them. This CDR3 is 16 amino acids long. The CDR3 bases are TGTGCCAGCAGCTTGTTTTACGCGAAAATGAACACTGAAGCTTTCTTT. Its translation: CASSLFYAKMNTEAFF.

The J gene is TRBJ2-3, the V gene TRBV12-3 or TRBV12-4, with D possibly called TRBD1 or TRBD2 (6 bases each). The V end lost 4 bases, the J end lost 2 bases, and 13 bases lay between the germline ends. The CDR3 has 15 amino acids. CDR3 loop: CASSSGGRYTDTQYF. The CDR3 coding sequence is TGTGCCAGCAGTTCCGGGGGCCGCTACACAGATACGCAGTATTTT.

The sample holds many counts of this clonotype. V gene TRBV6-4 combines with J gene TRBJ2-3; 7 bases map to TRBD1. Trimming cost V 3 bases and J 1 base; bases outside gene matches: 4. Germline V gene lookup returns CDR1 MRHNA and CDR2 SNTAGT. The CDR3 totals 15 residues. The CDR3 loop reads CASSDTTGGTDTQYF. The CDR3 DNA reads TGTGCCAGCAGTGATACAACAGGGGGCACAGATACGCAGTATTTT.

This clonotype came up a few times. The chain links TRBV7-6 to TRBJ2-5; 10 bases are a match to TRBD2. The CDR3 has 18 residues. Trimming took 3 bases from V and 2 from J; bases not matched to a gene: 12. Germline V lookup: CDR1 SGHVS, CDR2 FNYEAQ. The CDR3 protein is CASSFPNKSGRDQETQYF. The CDR3, as DNA: TGTGCCAGCAGCTTTCCCAACAAAAGCGGGAGGGATCAAGAGACCCAGTACTTC.

A few counts support this clonotype. V is TRBV5-4 and J is TRBJ2-7; a possible D gene is TRBD2 (5 bases). The V end was cut by 2 bases, the J end by 7 bases, with 22 bases between. Germline values: CDR1 SGHNT, CDR2 YYREEE (reference sequence). The CDR3 extends over 16 amino acids. CDR3 sequence (DNA): TGTGCCAGCAGCTTCGGATCGCTGCGGAATGGGGAGGAGCAGTACTTC. Translated: CASSFGSLRNGEEQYF.

This clonotype was recorded at least ten times. This rearrangement joins TRBV12-3 or TRBV12-4 to TRBJ2-2; D perhaps matches TRBD1 (6 bases). V lost 6 bases and J 1 base, leaving 9 bases between the germline ends. The CDR3 contains 14 residues. For the CDR3, the DNA is TGTGCCAGCAGCTTGACAGGGAACACCGGGGAGCTGTTTTTT. Amino acid sequence: CASSLTGNTGELFF.

The chain couples TRBV14 to TRBJ1-2; 9 bases match TRBD1. With 4 bases clipped from V and 7 bases from J, the junction kept 7 bases outside the gene matches. The CDR3 sequence is 14 residues long. Per germline, CDR1 SGHDN and CDR2 FVKESK. For the CDR3, the DNA is TGTGCCAGCAGCCCAGCACAGGGGGCTACTGGCTACACCTTC. Protein: CASSPAQGATGYTF.

The chain uses TRBV4-3 and TRBJ2-1, with 12 bases matching TRBD2. Per the germline V gene, CDR1 is LGHNA and CDR2 is YSLEER. J was trimmed by 7 bases and V by 3 bases; bases with no gene match: 7. CDR3 length: 16 residues. DNA for the CDR3: TGCGCCAGCAGCCAGTACGAGGGACTAGCGGGTAATGAGCAGTTCTTC. Protein: CASSQYEGLAGNEQFF.

The J gene is TRBJ2-7, the V gene TRBV19, with a possible D match to TRBD2 (6 bases). The germline gives CDR1 LNHDA, CDR2 SQIVND (reference sequence). V dropped 9 bases and J dropped 5 bases, with 23 bases sitting between them. This CDR3 contains 15 residues. CDR3 in amino acids: CASRTGVGEFNEQYF. The DNA for the CDR3 is TGTGCCAGCCGTACGGGGGTGGGGGAATTCAACGAGCAGTACTTC.

This clonotype has more than one count but fewer than ten. This chain joins TRBV7-9 and TRBJ2-5; D ambiguous. The CDR3 consists of 12 residues. The germline V and J ends were trimmed by 4 bases and 5 bases, with 8 bases remaining between them. CDR1 is SEHNR and CDR2 is FQNEAQ in the germline V gene (reference sequence). This chain's CDR3 is CASSSVSETQYF. The CDR3 DNA sequence: TGTGCCAGCAGCTCCGTCTCGGAGACCCAGTACTTC.

This clonotype has more than one count but fewer than ten. CDR3 sequence reads: CASPQRDYSRETQYF. CDR3 DNA sequence: TGTGCCAGCCCTCAACGGGACTACTCACGGGAGACCCAGTACTTC. The rearrangement links TRBV2 to TRBJ2-5; 7 bases map to TRBD2. The V and J ends lost 8 bases and 5 bases, in that order; junction bases with no gene match: 14. CDR1 and CDR2 from the germline V gene are SNHLY and FYNNEI. The length of the CDR3 is 15 residues.

The sample holds a few counts of this clonotype. J is TRBJ2-7 and V is TRBV4-3, with D perhaps matching TRBD1 (6 bases). The CDR3 is made up of 17 amino acids. Germline-derived CDR1 and CDR2 are LGHNA and YSLEER. Between the trimmed V and J ends, which lost 0 bases and 0 bases, there was a span of 15 bases. CDR3 sequence reads: CASSQDRYETGSYEQYF. The CDR3 region has the DNA TGCGCCAGCAGCCAAGATCGGTACGAGACAGGCTCCTACGAGCAGTACTTC.

The sample holds many counts of this clonotype. The chain uses TRBV7-9 and TRBJ2-7, with D perhaps matching TRBD1 (5 bases). Germline V CDR1 and CDR2: SEHNR, FQNEAQ (reference sequence). With 3 bases removed from V and 0 bases from J, the gap between germline ends came to 9 bases. This CDR3 region has 14 residues. In DNA, the CDR3 is TGTGCCAGCAGCTTTGACAGTAGCTCCTACGAGCAGTACTTC. The encoded protein is CASSFDSSSYEQYF.

In its sample, this clonotype was seen a few times. The V call is TRBV29-1, the J call TRBJ2-5; D ambiguous. CDR1 and CDR2 from the germline V gene are SQVTM and ANQGSEA. The CDR3 length is 13 residues. Trimming pared 8 bases from V and 5 bases from J, leaving 18 bases between. The chain's CDR3 is CSTSANSLETQYF. CDR3 DNA: TGCAGCACCTCAGCCAACAGTTTGGAGACCCAGTACTTC.

This clonotype was recorded a few times. The CDR3 sequence: CSASFTQLGNEQFF. DNA of the CDR3: TGCAGTGCTAGCTTTACCCAATTAGGCAATGAGCAGTTCTTC. The chain joins TRBV20-1 to TRBJ2-1, with unresolved D. CDR3 length equals 14 residues. Per the germline V gene, CDR1 is DFQATT and CDR2 is SNEGSKA (reference sequence). The V end was cut by 3 bases, the J end by 6 bases, with 15 bases between.

V and J are TRBV9 and TRBJ1-1; the D is unclear. The ends were cut back, 3 bases at V and 3 bases at J, with 21 bases in the middle. The CDR3 extends over 17 amino acids. Germline CDR1 SGDLS, CDR2 YYNGEE. The CDR3 sequence is CASSGPSQQTSHTEAFF. The CDR3 nucleotides are TGTGCCAGCAGCGGACCCAGCCAACAGACAAGTCACACTGAAGCTTTCTTT.

J is TRBJ2-7 and V is TRBV9; 9 bases fit TRBD2. Germline-derived CDR1 and CDR2 are SGDLS and YYNGEE. The CDR3 has 16 amino acids. V shed 4 bases, J shed 6 bases, and the junction held 14 bases outside the gene matches. CDR3 nucleotide sequence: TGTGCCAGCAGCCCCCGGGCTAGCGGGACTCACGGCGAGCAGTACTTC. Residues: CASSPRASGTHGEQYF.

This clonotype was picked up a small number of times. CDR3 loop: CASSIRGIGADTQYF. The CDR3 nucleotides are TGTGCCAGTAGTATTCGCGGGATCGGTGCAGATACGCAGTATTTT. V and J are TRBV19 and TRBJ2-3; weak D call: TRBD2 (6 bases). There are 15 residues in the CDR3. Germline CDR1 LNHDA, CDR2 SQIVND (reference sequence). V shed 3 bases and J shed 4 bases, with 14 bases lying between them.